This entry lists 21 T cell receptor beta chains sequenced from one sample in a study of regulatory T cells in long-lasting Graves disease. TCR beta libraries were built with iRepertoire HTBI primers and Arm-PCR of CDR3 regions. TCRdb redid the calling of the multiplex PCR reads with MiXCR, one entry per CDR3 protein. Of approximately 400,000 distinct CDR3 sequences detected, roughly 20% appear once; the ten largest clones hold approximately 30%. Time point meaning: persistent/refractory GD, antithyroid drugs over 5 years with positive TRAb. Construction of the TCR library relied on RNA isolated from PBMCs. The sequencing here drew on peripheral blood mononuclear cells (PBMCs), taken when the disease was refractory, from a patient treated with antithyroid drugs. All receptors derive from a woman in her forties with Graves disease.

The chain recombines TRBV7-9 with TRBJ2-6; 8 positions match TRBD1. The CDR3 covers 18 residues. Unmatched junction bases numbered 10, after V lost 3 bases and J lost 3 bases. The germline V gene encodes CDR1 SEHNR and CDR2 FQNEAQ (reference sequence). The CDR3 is CASSFGPTGDSGANVLTF. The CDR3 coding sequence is TGTGCCAGCAGCTTTGGTCCGACAGGGGACAGTGGGGCCAACGTCCTGACTTTC.

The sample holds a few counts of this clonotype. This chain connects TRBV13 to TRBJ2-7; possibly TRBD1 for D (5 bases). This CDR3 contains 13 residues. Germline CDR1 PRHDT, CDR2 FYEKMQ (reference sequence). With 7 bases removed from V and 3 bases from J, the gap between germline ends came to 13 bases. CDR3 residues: CASTPAGIYEQYF. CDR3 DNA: TGTGCCAGCACCCCTGCAGGGATCTACGAGCAGTACTTC.

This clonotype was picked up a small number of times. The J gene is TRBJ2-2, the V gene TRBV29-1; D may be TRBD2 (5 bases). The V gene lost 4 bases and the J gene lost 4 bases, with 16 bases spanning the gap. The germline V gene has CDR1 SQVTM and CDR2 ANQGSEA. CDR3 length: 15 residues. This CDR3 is CSVAPWGAGTGELFF. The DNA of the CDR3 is TGCAGCGTTGCCCCCTGGGGAGCTGGCACCGGGGAGCTGTTTTTT.

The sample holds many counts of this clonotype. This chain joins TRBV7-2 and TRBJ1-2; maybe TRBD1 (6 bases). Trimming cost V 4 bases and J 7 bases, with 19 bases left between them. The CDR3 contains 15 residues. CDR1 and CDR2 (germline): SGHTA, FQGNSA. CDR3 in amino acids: CASSSRGTTGSGYTF. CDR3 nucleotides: TGTGCCAGCAGCTCGAGGGGAACGACAGGTAGTGGCTACACCTTC.

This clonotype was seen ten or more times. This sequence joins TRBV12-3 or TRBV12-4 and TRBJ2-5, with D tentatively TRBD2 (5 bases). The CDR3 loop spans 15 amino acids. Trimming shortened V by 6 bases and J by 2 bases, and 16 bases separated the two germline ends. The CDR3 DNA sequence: TGTGCCAGCAGCCGACGGGAAGAGGGTCAAGAGACCCAGTACTTC. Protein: CASSRREEGQETQYF.

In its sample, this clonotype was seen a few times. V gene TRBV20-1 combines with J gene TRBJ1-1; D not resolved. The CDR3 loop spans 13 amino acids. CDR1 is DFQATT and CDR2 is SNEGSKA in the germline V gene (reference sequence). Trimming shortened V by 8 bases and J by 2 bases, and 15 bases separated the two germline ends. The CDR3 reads CSLVALLNTEAFF. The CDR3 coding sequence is TGCAGTCTCGTGGCACTTCTTAACACTGAAGCTTTCTTT.

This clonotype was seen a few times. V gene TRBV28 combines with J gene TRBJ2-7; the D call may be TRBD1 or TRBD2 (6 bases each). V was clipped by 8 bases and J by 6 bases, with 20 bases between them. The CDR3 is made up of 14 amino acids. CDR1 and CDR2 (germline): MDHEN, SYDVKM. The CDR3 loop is CASLSGAPGVEQYF. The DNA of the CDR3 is TGTGCCAGCCTATCGGGGGCCCCAGGAGTCGAGCAGTACTTC.

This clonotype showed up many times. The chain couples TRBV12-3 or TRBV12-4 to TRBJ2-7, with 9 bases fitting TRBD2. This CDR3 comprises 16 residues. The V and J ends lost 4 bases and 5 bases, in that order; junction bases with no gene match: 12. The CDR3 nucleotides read TGTGCCAGCAGTTCGGGTAGCGGGAGTAGTGGAAACGAGCAGTACTTC. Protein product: CASSSGSGSSGNEQYF.

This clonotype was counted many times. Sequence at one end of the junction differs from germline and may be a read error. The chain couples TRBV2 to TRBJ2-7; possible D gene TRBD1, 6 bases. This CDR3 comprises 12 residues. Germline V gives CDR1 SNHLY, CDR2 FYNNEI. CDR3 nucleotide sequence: TGTGCCAGCAGTGAAGGGGGGCCCGAGGAGTACTTC. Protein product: CASSEGGPEEYF.

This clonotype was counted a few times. CDR3 DNA sequence: TGTGCCAGCAGTGGGTTTCTGACAGGGGGAAACACCATATATTTT. It encodes CASSGFLTGGNTIYF. The chain employs TRBV2 and TRBJ1-3; 7 positions agree with TRBD1. CDR3 length: 15 amino acids. CDR1 SNHLY and CDR2 FYNNEI come from the germline V gene. The J segment lost 4 bases and the V segment lost 4 bases, leaving 7 bases of the junction unmatched.

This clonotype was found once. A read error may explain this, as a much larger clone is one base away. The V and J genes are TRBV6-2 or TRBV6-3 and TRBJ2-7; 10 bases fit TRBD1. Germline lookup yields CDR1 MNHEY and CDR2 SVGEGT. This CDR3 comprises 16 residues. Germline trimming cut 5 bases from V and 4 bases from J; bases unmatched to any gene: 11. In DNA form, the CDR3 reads TGTGCCAGCAGTGAATTTACGGGACAGGGGCGTTACGAGCAGTACTTC. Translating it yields CASSEFTGQGRYEQYF.

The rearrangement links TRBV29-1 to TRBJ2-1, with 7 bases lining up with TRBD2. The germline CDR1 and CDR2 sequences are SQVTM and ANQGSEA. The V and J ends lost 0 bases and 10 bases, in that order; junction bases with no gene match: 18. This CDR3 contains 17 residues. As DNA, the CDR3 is TGCAGCGTTGAAGATAGTTGGGGCGGGGGACGGTCGGAGGAGCAGTTCTTC. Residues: CSVEDSWGGGRSEEQFF.

DNA for the CDR3: TGTGCCAGCAGCCAAGGGACTAGCGGCGCGGGGGATACGCAGTATTTT. It codes for CASSQGTSGAGDTQYF. The chain employs TRBV3-1 and TRBJ2-3; TRBD2 agrees at 10 bases. In germline, CDR1 is LGHDT, CDR2 YNNKEL (reference sequence). This CDR3 contains 16 residues. The junction had 7 bases not matched to a gene; V was cut back by 1 base and J by 6 bases.

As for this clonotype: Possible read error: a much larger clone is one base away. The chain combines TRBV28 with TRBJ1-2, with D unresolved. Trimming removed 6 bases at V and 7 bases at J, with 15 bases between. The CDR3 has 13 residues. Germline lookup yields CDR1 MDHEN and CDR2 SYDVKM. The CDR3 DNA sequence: TGTGCCAGCAGGATGAAAATGGTGCCTGGCTACACCTTC. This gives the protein CASRMKMVPGYTF.

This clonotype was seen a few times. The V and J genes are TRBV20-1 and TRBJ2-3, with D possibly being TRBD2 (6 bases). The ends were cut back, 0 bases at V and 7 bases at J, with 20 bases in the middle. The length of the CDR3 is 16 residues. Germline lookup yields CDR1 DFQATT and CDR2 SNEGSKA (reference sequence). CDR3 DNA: TGCAGTGCTAGAGATCGCGGTTATGAGCGGGTTTATACGCAGTATTTT. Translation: CSARDRGYERVYTQYF.

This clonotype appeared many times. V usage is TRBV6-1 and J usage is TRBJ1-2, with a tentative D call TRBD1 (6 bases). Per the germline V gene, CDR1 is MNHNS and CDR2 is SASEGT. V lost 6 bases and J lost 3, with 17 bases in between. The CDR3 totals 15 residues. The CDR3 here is CASSSPGQHHYGYTF. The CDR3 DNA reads TGTGCCAGCAGCTCCCCAGGACAGCACCACTATGGCTACACCTTC.

The CDR3 spells CASSLAHGYEQYF. The CDR3 DNA reads as TGTGCCAGCAGTTTAGCGCACGGCTACGAGCAGTACTTC. The chain employs TRBV12-3 or TRBV12-4 and TRBJ2-7; unclear D gene. Trimming removed 0 bases at V and 3 bases at J, with 6 bases between. There are 13 residues in the CDR3.

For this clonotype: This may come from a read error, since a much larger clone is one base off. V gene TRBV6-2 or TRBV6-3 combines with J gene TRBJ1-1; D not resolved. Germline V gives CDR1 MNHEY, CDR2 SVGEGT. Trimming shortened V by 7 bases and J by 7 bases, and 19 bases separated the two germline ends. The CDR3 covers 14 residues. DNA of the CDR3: TGTGCCAGCACCTCCGCTGGGGAGTCTAATGAAGCTTTCTTT. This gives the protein CASTSAGESNEAFF.

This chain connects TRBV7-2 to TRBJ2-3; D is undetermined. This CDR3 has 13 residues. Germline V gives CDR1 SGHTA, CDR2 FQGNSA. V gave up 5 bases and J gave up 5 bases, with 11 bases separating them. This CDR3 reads CASSKEPVDTQYF. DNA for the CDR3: TGTGCCAGCAGCAAGGAACCGGTAGATACGCAGTATTTT.

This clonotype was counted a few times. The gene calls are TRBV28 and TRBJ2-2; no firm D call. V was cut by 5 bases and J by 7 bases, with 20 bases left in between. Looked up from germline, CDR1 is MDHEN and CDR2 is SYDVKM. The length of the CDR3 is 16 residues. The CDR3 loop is CASSTPSPVESGELFF. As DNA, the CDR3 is TGTGCCAGCAGTACCCCTTCACCCGTAGAGAGCGGGGAGCTGTTTTTT.

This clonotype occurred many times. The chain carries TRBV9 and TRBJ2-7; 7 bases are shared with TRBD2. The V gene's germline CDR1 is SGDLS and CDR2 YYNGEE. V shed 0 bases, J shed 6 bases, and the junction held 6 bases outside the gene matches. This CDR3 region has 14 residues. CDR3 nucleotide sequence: TGTGCCAGCAGCGTAGCCCGGGAGGTTACCGAGCAGTACTTC. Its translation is CASSVAREVTEQYF.